These T cell receptor beta chains were read from a single sample in a study of blood T cell repertoires in COVID-19. Generated by immunoSEQ multiplex PCR, the TCRdb table keeps only in-frame clones and is missing some. The sample lists tens of thousands of clones, under 85% occurring once. Sample: peripheral blood. The receptors shown here come from a human donor in a cohort sampled during active COVID-19. CDR3s include the opening cysteine and the closing phenylalanine or tryptophan. Each record gives: D gene, clone size, V gene, J gene, CDR3 protein, CDR3 DNA. A D gene is named only where the DNA matches it firmly. The listing skips clone size in some rows; elsewhere it reads once, few, many or a size class.

TRBD1,NA,TRBV11-2,TRBJ2-7,CASSLSRMDRGYF,TGTGCCAGCAGCTTATCTAGGATGGACAGGGGATACTTC
TRBD2,NA,TRBV2,TRBJ2-1,CASNPWGLAAGNEQFF,TGTGCCAGCAACCCATGGGGACTAGCGGCCGGCAATGAGCAGTTCTTC
NA,NA,TRBV5-1,TRBJ2-3,CASSPPHTGSNTDTQYF,TGCGCCAGCAGCCCCCCCCACACGGGTTCTAACACAGATACGCAGTATTTT
NA,NA,TRBV3-1/TRBV3-2,TRBJ1-5,CASSHRGHSNQPQHF,TGTGCCAGCAGCCATAGGGGCCATAGCAATCAGCCCCAGCATTTT
TRBD1,NA,TRBV10-2,TRBJ2-7,CASRQTGGYEQYF,TGCGCCAGCAGACAAACAGGGGGCTACGAGCAGTACTTC
TRBD1,NA,TRBV24-1,TRBJ1-2,CATSDPGQGNYGYTF,TGTGCCACCAGTGATCCGGGACAGGGGAACTATGGCTACACCTTC
TRBD2,NA,TRBV6-6,TRBJ2-3,CASRRGLAGATDTQYF,TGTGCCAGCAGGCGAGGACTAGCGGGGGCCACAGATACGCAGTATTTT
NA,few,TRBV10-2,TRBJ2-5,CASKAGSVYQETQYF,TGCGCCAGCAAGGCAGGGTCAGTGTACCAAGAGACCCAGTACTTC
NA,NA,TRBV14,TRBJ1-2,CASSQDSRGPGYTF,TGTGCCAGCAGCCAAGATAGCAGGGGCCCTGGCTACACCTTC
TRBD1,once,TRBV4-3,TRBJ2-7,CASSQGRTGAAYEQYF,TGCGCCAGCAGCCAAGGTCGGACAGGGGCGGCCTACGAGCAGTACTTC
TRBD1,NA,TRBV18,TRBJ2-6,CASSQTGVRGANVLTF,TGTGCCAGCTCACAGACAGGGGTGAGAGGGGCCAACGTCCTGACTTTC
NA,NA,TRBV5-6,TRBJ2-7,CASSLGGGISYEQYF,TGTGCCAGCAGCTTAGGCGGGGGCATCTCCTACGAGCAGTACTTC
TRBD1,NA,TRBV12-5,TRBJ2-7,CASGTDRGRFDEQYF,TGTGCTAGTGGTACCGACAGGGGGCGTTTCGACGAGCAGTACTTC
NA,NA,TRBV7-7,TRBJ2-3,CASSWSGEDTQYF,TGTGCCAGCAGCTGGTCGGGGGAGGATACGCAGTATTTT
TRBD1,NA,TRBV19,TRBJ1-1,CASRKGTGPNTEAFF,TGTGCCAGTAGAAAGGGGACAGGGCCGAACACTGAAGCTTTCTTT
NA,NA,TRBV4-2,TRBJ1-1,CASSQARGGEAFF,TGTGCCAGCAGCCAAGCCAGGGGTGGTGAAGCTTTCTTT
TRBD1,NA,TRBV10-1,TRBJ1-5,CARAPGQLDQPQHF,TGCGCCAGGGCGCCGGGACAGCTCGATCAGCCCCAGCATTTT
TRBD1,NA,TRBV5-1,TRBJ2-3,CASSSITGGAGDTQYF,TGCGCCAGCAGCTCAATTACAGGGGGCGCAGGGGATACGCAGTATTTT
NA,NA,TRBV9,TRBJ2-7,CASSPRQENYEQYF,TGTGCCAGCAGCCCTCGACAGGAAAACTACGAGCAGTACTTC
TRBD1,NA,TRBV5-1,TRBJ2-7,CASSLTGGFEQYF,TGCGCCAGCAGCTTGACAGGGGGCTTCGAGCAGTACTTC
NA,NA,TRBV9,TRBJ1-5,CASSVDGGINQPQHF,TGTGCCAGCAGCGTAGACGGGGGGATCAATCAGCCCCAGCATTTT
NA,few,TRBV11-2,TRBJ1-2,CASSLLLGNGNYGYTF,TGTGCCAGCAGCTTACTACTGGGTAACGGGAACTATGGCTACACCTTC
TRBD1,few,TRBV5-6,TRBJ1-2,CASRRQGENYGYTF,TGTGCCAGCAGACGACAGGGGGAGAACTATGGCTACACCTTC
TRBD1,NA,TRBV5-1,TRBJ2-5,CASRGQGAVETQYF,TGCGCCAGCAGGGGACAGGGGGCAGTGGAGACCCAGTACTTC
TRBD1,NA,TRBV15,TRBJ1-6,CATSKEQGRFNSPLHF,TGTGCCACCAGCAAAGAACAGGGGCGGTTCAATTCACCCCTCCACTTT
NA,NA,TRBV19,TRBJ1-4,CASSISQRPKLFF,TGTGCCAGTAGTATAAGTCAGAGGCCGAAACTGTTTTTT
TRBD1,once,TRBV11-3,TRBJ2-7,CASSYQDRGYYEQYF,TGTGCCAGCAGCTACCAAGACAGGGGATACTACGAGCAGTACTTC
TRBD2,NA,TRBV5-8,TRBJ2-7,CASTSGRSYEQYF,TGTGCCAGCACTAGCGGGAGGTCCTACGAGCAGTACTTC
TRBD1,NA,TRBV5-1,TRBJ1-1,CASSLFPGGTEAFF,TGCGCCAGCAGCTTATTTCCAGGGGGCACTGAAGCTTTCTTT
NA,NA,TRBV28,TRBJ2-7,CASSPVPGLSYEQYF,TGTGCCAGCAGCCCCGTGCCGGGACTTTCCTACGAGCAGTACTTC
NA,NA,TRBV9,TRBJ2-3,CASSVTGGGSTDTQYF,TGTGCCAGCAGCGTAACGGGTGGCGGGTCCACAGATACGCAGTATTTT
TRBD1,NA,TRBV27,TRBJ1-6,CASSLEVGTAISPLHF,TGTGCCAGCAGTTTAGAAGTGGGGACAGCCATATCACCCCTCCACTTT
NA,NA,TRBV6-5,TRBJ1-5,CASSYSYSDQPQHF,TGTGCCAGCAGTTACTCGTATAGCGATCAGCCCCAGCATTTT
NA,NA,TRBV28,TRBJ1-1,CASSLFGRAGVTEAFF,TGTGCCAGCAGTTTATTCGGCAGGGCCGGAGTCACTGAAGCTTTCTTT
NA,NA,TRBV21-1,TRBJ1-5,CASSKETGTYQPQHF,TGTGCCAGCAGCAAAGAAACCGGGACTTATCAGCCCCAGCATTTT
NA,NA,TRBV3-1/TRBV3-2,TRBJ1-2,CASSLLSGRIYGYTF,TGTGCCAGCAGTCTCCTGTCAGGCAGAATATATGGCTACACCTTC
NA,NA,TRBV6-5,TRBJ2-7,CASSDTPGYEQYF,TGTGCCAGCAGCGACACTCCTGGGTACGAGCAGTACTTC
NA,NA,TRBV19,TRBJ1-2,CAAQGWIGYTF,TGTGCAGCACAGGGTTGGATTGGCTACACCTTC
NA,NA,TRBV4-1,TRBJ1-5,CASSQEGVYQPQHF,TGCGCCAGCAGCCAAGAAGGGGTTTATCAGCCCCAGCATTTT
NA,NA,TRBV4-3,TRBJ1-1,CASSQVSGNTEAFF,TGCGCCAGCAGCCAAGTGTCGGGAAACACTGAAGCTTTCTTT
NA,NA,TRBV7-8,TRBJ2-7,CASSTRVAASYEQYF,TGTGCCAGCAGCACCCGGGTAGCGGCGAGCTACGAGCAGTACTTC
NA,NA,TRBV21-1,TRBJ1-2,CASSLPPF,TGTGCCAGCAGCCTCCCCCCCTTC
NA,few,TRBV20-1,TRBJ1-2,CSAPAGIGYTF,TGCAGTGCCCCGGCAGGGATCGGCTACACCTTC
TRBD1,NA,TRBV4-1,TRBJ1-3,CASSHGQGRNTIYF,TGCGCCAGCAGCCATGGACAGGGGCGAAACACCATATATTTT
NA,NA,TRBV5-1,TRBJ2-3,CASSLGSQADTQYF,TGCGCCAGCAGCCTTGGGTCCCAGGCAGATACGCAGTATTTT
NA,NA,TRBV20-1,TRBJ1-1,CSAGRNTEAFF,TGCAGTGCTGGCAGGAACACTGAAGCTTTCTTT
NA,few,TRBV5-4,TRBJ1-1,CASSLRGRDTEAFF,TGTGCCAGCAGCTTGAGGGGTAGAGACACTGAAGCTTTCTTT